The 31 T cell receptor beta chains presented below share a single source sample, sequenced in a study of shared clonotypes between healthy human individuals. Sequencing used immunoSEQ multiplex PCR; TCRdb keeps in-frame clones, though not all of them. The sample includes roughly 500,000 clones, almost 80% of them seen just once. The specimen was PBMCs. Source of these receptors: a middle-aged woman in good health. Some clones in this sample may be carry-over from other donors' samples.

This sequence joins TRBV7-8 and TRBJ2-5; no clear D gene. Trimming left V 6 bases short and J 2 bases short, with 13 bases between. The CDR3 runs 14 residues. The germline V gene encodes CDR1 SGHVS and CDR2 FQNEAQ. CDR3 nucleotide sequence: TGTGCCAGCAGACCATTGACTGGGCAAGAGACCCAGTACTTC. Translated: CASRPLTGQETQYF.

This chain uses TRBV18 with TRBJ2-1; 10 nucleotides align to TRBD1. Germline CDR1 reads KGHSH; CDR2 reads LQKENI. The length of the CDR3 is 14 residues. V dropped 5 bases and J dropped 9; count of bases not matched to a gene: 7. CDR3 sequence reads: CASSETGGRGEQFF. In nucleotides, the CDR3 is TGTGCCAGCTCAGAGACAGGGGGCAGGGGTGAGCAGTTCTTC.

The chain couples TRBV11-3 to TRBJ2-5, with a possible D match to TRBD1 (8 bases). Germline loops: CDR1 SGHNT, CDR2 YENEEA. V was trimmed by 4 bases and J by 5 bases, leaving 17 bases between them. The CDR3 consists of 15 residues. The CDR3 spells CASSSHGQGGETQYF. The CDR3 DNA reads TGTGCCAGCAGCTCACACGGACAGGGAGGGGAGACCCAGTACTTC.

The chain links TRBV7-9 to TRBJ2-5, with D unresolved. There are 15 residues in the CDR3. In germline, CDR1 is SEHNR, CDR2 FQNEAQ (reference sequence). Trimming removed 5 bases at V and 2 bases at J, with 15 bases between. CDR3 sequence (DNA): TGTGCCAGCAGCCCAATTCCGACTCTTCAAGAGACCCAGTACTTC. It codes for CASSPIPTLQETQYF.

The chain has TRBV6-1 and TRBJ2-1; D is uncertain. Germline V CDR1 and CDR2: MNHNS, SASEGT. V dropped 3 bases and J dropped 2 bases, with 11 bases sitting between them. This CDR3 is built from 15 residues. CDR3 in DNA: TGTGCCAGCAGTGACGGGCCTTTCCCCTACAATGAGCAGTTCTTC. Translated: CASSDGPFPYNEQFF.

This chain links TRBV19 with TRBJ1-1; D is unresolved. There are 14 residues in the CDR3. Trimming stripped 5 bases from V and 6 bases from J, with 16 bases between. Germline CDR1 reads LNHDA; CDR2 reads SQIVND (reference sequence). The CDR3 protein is CASSVGPNNAEAFF. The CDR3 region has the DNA TGTGCCAGTAGTGTCGGGCCGAATAACGCTGAAGCTTTCTTT. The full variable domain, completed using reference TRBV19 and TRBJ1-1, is DGGITQSPKYLFRKEGQNVTLSCEQNLNHDAMYWYRQDPGQGLRLIYYSQIVNDFQKGDIAEGYSVSREKKESFPLTVTSAQKNPTAFYLCASSVGPNNAEAFFGQGTRLTVV.

CDR3 sequence reads: CASSPSAGRTSTDTQYF. CDR3 bases: TGTGCCAGCAGCCCTTCTGCCGGGAGGACTAGCACAGATACGCAGTATTTT. The chain joins TRBV7-8 to TRBJ2-3; 7 positions match TRBD2. Germline V CDR1 and CDR2: SGHVS, FQNEAQ. J gave up 0 bases and V 5 bases, and 11 bases lay outside the gene matches. CDR3 size: 17 residues.

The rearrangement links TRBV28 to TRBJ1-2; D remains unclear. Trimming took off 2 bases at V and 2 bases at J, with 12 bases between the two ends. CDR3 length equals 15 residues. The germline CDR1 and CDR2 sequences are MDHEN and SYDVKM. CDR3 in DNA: TGTGCCAGCAGTTTAATACCCAGGACCAACTATGGCTACACCTTC. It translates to CASSLIPRTNYGYTF.

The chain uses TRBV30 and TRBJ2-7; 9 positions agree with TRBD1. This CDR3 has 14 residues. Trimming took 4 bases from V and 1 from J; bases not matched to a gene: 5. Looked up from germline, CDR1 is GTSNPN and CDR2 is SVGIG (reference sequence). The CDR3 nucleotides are TGTGCCTGGAAGACAGGGGGTAATTCCTACGAGCAGTACTTC. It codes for CAWKTGGNSYEQYF.

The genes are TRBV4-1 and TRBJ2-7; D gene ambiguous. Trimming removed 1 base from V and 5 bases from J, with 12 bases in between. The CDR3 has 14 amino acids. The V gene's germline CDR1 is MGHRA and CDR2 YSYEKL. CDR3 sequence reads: CASSQVLIVDEQYF. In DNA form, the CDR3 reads TGCGCCAGCAGCCAAGTACTTATTGTCGACGAGCAGTACTTC.

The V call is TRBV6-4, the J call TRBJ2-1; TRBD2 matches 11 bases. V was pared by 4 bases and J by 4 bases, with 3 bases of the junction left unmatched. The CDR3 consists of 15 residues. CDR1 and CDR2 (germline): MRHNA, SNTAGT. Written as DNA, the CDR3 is TGTGCCAGCAGTGTGGGACTAGCGGATTACAATGAGCAGTTCTTC. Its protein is CASSVGLADYNEQFF.

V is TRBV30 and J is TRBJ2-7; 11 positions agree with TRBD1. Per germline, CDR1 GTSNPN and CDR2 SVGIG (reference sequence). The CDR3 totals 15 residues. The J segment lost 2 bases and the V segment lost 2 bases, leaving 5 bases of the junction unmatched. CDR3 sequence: CAWSSRDRGAYEQYF. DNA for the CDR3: TGTGCCTGGAGTAGTCGGGACAGGGGGGCCTACGAGCAGTACTTC.

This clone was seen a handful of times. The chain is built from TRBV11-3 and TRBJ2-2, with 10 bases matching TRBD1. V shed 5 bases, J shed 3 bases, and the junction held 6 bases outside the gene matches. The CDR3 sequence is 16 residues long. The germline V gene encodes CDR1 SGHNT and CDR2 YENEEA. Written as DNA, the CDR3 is TGTGCCAGCAGCCGACAGGGGGCGACTGACACCGGGGAGCTGTTTTTT. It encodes CASSRQGATDTGELFF.

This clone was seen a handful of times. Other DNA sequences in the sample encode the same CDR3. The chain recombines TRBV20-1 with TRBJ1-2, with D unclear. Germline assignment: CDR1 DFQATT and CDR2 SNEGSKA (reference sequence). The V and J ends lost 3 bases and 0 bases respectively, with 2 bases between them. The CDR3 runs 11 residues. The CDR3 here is CSASPNYGYTF. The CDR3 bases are TGCAGTGCTAGCCCTAACTATGGCTACACCTTC.

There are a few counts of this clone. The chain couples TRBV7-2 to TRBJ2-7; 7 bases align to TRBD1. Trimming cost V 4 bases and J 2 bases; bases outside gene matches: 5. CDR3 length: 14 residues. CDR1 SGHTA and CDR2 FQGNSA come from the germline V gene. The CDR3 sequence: CASSSGRGTYEQYF. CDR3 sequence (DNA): TGTGCCAGCAGCTCTGGCAGGGGGACCTACGAGCAGTACTTC.

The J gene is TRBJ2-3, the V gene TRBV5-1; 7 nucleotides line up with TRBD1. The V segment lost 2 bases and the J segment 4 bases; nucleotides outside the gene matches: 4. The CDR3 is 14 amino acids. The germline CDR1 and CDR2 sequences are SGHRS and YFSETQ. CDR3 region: CASSLNRGSDTQYF. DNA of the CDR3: TGCGCCAGCAGCTTAAACAGGGGTTCAGATACGCAGTATTTT. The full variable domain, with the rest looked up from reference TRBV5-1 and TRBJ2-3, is KAGVTQTPRYLIKTRGQQVTLSCSPISGHRSVSWYQQTPGQGLQFLFEYFSETQRNKGNFPGRFSGRQFSNSRSEMNVSTLELGDSALYLCASSLNRGSDTQYFGPGTRLTVL.

CDR3 coding DNA: TGTGCCATCAGTGAGCCGACAGGGGTCGGTGAAAAACTGTTTTTT. It yields the protein CAISEPTGVGEKLFF. The rearrangement links TRBV10-3 to TRBJ1-4, with 8 bases lining up with TRBD1. CDR3 length equals 15 residues. In germline, CDR1 is ENHRY, CDR2 SYGVKD. V was clipped by 2 bases and J by 7 bases; unmatched bases: 6.

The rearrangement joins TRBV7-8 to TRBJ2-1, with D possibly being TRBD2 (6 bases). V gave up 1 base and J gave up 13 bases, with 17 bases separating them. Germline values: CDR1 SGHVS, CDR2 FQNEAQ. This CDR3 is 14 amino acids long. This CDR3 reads CASSLVGSSGEQFF. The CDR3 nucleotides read TGTGCCAGCAGCTTAGTGGGCAGTAGCGGCGAACAGTTCTTC.

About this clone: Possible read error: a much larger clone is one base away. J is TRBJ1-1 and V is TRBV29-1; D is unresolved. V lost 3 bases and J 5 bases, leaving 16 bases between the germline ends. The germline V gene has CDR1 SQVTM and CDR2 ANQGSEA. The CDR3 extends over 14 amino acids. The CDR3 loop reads CSVDRAVVYTEAFF. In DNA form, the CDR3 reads TGCAGCGTTGATCGGGCCGTGGTTTATACTGAAGCTTTCTTT.

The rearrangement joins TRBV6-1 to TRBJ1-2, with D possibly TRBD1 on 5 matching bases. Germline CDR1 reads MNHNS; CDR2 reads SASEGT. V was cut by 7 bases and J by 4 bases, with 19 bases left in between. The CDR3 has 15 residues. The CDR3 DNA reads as TGTGCCAGCAAGAAAGACCCCGGGGGTGGCTATGGCTACACCTTC. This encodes CASKKDPGGGYGYTF.

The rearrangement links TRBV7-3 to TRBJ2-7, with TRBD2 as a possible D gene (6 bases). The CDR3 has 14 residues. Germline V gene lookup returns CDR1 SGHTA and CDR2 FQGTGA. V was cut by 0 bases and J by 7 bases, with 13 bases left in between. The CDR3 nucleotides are TGTGCCAGCAGCTTAACGGGGGGACGGGCAGAGCAGTACTTC. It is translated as CASSLTGGRAEQYF.

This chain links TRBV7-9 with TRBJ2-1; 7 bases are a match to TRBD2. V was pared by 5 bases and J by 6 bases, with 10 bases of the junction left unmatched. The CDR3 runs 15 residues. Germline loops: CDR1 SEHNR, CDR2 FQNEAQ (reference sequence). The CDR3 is CASSRELAALNEQFF. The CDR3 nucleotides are TGTGCCAGCAGCCGCGAGCTAGCGGCTCTCAATGAGCAGTTCTTC.

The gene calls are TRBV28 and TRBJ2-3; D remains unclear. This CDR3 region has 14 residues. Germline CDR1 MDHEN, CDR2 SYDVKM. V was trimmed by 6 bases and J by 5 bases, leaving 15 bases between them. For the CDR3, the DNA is TGTGCCAGCAGACGGCCGAGCGACCAAGATACGCAGTATTTT. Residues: CASRRPSDQDTQYF.

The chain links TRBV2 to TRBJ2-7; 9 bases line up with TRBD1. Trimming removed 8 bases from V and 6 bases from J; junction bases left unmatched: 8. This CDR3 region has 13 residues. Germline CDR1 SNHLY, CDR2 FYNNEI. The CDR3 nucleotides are TGTGCCAGCTATGGGACAGGGAACGTCGAGCAGTACTTC. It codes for CASYGTGNVEQYF.

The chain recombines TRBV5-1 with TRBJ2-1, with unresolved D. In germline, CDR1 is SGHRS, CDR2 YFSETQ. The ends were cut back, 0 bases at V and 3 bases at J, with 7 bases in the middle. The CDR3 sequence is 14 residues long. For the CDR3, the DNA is TGCGCCAGCAGCTTGGAACAGCTCTACAATGAGCAGTTCTTC. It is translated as CASSLEQLYNEQFF.

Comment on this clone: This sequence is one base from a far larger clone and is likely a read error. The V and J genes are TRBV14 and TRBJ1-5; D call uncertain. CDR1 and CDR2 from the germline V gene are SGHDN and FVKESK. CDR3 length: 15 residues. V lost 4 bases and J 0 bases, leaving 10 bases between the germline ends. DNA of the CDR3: TGTGCCAGCAGCCTTGACACGGATAGCAATCAGCCCCAGCATTTT. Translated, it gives CASSLDTDSNQPQHF. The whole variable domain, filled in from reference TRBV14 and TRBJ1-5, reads EAGVTQFPSHSVIEKGQTVTLRCDPISGHDNLYWYRRVMGKEIKFLLHFVKESKQDESGMPNNRFLAERTGGTYSTLKVQPAELEDSGVYFCASSLDTDSNQPQHFGDGTRLSIL.

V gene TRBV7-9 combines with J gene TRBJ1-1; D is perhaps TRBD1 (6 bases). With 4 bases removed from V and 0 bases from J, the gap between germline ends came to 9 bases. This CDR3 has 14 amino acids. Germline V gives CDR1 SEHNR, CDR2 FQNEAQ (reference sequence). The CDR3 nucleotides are TGTGCCAGCAGCTCGGGACATATGAACACTGAAGCTTTCTTT. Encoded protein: CASSSGHMNTEAFF. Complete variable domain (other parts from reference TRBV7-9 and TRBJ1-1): DTGVSQNPRHKITKRGQNVTFRCDPISEHNRLYWYRQTLGQGPEFLTYFQNEAQLEKSRLLSDRFSAERPKGSFSTLEIQRTEQGDSAMYLCASSSGHMNTEAFFGQGTRLTVV.

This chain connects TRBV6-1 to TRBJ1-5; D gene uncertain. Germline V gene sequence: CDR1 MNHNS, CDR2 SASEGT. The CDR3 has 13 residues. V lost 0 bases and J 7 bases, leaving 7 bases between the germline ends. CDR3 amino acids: CASSEARVQPQHF. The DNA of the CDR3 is TGTGCCAGCAGTGAAGCGCGGGTGCAGCCCCAGCATTTT.

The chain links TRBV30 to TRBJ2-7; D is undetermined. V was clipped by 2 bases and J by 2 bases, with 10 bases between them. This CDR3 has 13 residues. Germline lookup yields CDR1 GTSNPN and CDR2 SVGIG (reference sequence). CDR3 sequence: CAWSLLAAYEQYF. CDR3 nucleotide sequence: TGTGCCTGGAGTCTACTCGCAGCCTACGAGCAGTACTTC.

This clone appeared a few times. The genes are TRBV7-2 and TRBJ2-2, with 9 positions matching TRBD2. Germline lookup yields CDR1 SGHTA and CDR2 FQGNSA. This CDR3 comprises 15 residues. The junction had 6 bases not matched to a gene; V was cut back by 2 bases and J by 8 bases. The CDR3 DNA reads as TGTGCCAGCAGCTTAACGTCTAGCGGGAAGGGGGAGCTGTTTTTT. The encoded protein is CASSLTSSGKGELFF. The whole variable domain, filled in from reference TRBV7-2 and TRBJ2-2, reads GAGVSQSPSNKVTEKGKDVELRCDPISGHTALYWYRQSLGQGLEFLIYFQGNSAPDKSGLPSDRFSAERTGGSVSTLTIQRTQQEDSAVYLCASSLTSSGKGELFFGEGSRLTVL.

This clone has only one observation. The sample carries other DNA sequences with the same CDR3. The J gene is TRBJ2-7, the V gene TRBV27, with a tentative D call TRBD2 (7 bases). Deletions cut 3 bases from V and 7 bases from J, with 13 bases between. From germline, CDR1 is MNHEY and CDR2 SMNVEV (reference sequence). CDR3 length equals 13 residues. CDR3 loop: CASSFRGAGEQYF. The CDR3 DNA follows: TGTGCCAGCAGTTTCCGGGGGGCTGGGGAGCAGTACTTC.